This TCR beta chain is drawn from a study of T cells in Graves' hyperthyroidism and ophthalmopathy. This clonotype was detected many times. Its antigen is undetermined. Researchers amplified the TCR beta CDR3 regions from RNA transcripts. A set of HTBI primers served as the primers for a first-round RT-PCR of the TCR CDR3. MiXCR, applied by TCRdb to the multiplex PCR reads, yields one record per CDR3 protein. Here the sample spans roughly 580,000 distinct CDR3 sequences, 14% being singletons. General study findings and limits: Model output signaled ophthalmopathy a median around 6.9 months ahead of onset.

Diagnosis of hyperthyroidism was new in patients aged 18 to 65, and its duration was under 2 months. Diagnoses used clinical symptoms, serum thyroxine and TRAb, thyroid ultrasound and orbital computed tomography. The specimen was blood. The source is a woman aged 25-40 years with Graves' hyperthyroidism that later progressed to Graves' ophthalmopathy.

The CDR3 spells CATPSRDRIKSYGYTF. In DNA form, the CDR3 reads TGTGCCACTCCGAGCCGGGACAGGATAAAAAGCTATGGCTACACCTTC. The rearrangement joins TRBV19 to TRBJ1-2, with 8 bases aligning to TRBD1. Losses at the gene ends were 10 bases for V and 4 bases for J; bases not matched to a gene: 17. The CDR3 is 16 residues long. CDR1 and CDR2 from the germline V gene are LNHDA and SQIVND (reference sequence).